The 20 T cell receptor beta chains listed next were all sequenced from one sample in a study of blood T cells in healthy people across ages. The authors ran a second PCR of about 6 to 12 cycles using a sample-barcoded 5' primer and a J-beta primer mix. TCRdb re-derived calls from the 5' RACE reads in MiXCR, one entry per CDR3 protein. The sample includes hundreds of thousands of distinct CDR3 sequences, roughly three fifths of them seen just once. Sequenced input: blood. All receptors come from a man aged 60 to 69 in good health.

The rearrangement uses TRBV3-1 and TRBJ1-2; TRBD1 aligns across 7 bases. V lost 6 bases to trimming and J lost 8 bases; unmatched junction nucleotides: 9. The germline V gene has CDR1 LGHDT and CDR2 YNNKEL (reference sequence). CDR3 length: 13 amino acids. CDR3 amino acids: CASSQTGARGYTF. Here the CDR3 DNA reads TGTGCCAGCAGTCAAACAGGGGCGAGGGGCTACACCTTC.

The V call is TRBV11-2, the J call TRBJ2-5; tentative D call: TRBD1 (6 bases). Germline CDR1 SGHAT, CDR2 FQNNGV. V gave up 5 bases and J gave up 2 bases, with 24 bases separating them. CDR3 length equals 18 residues. CDR3 in amino acids: CASSHRQVGREYQETQYF. For the CDR3, the DNA is TGTGCCAGCAGCCACCGACAGGTGGGACGGGAATATCAAGAGACCCAGTACTTC.

This clonotype was found a few times. The J gene is TRBJ1-2, the V gene TRBV6-5; D uncertain. V was cut by 0 bases and J by 8 bases, with 13 bases left in between. Germline-derived CDR1 and CDR2 are MNHEY and SVGAGI. This CDR3 has 14 amino acids. Here the CDR3 reads CASSYSAPSGGYTF. CDR3 nucleotides: TGTGCCAGCAGTTACTCGGCCCCCTCGGGAGGCTACACCTTC.

The rearrangement joins TRBV7-2 to TRBJ2-3, with TRBD1 as a possible D gene (7 bases). This CDR3 comprises 14 residues. Germline V lookup: CDR1 SGHTA, CDR2 FQGNSA. Deletions cut 8 bases from V and 5 bases from J, with 17 bases between. The CDR3 DNA is TGTGCCAGCGGATCAGGGGGGAGGAGAGATACGCAGTATTTT. This translates into CASGSGGRRDTQYF.

The V call is TRBV2, the J call TRBJ2-7, with TRBD1 as a possible D gene (6 bases). The closer fit of TRBJ2-5 to the DNA end suggests the J call may be wrong. CDR1 and CDR2 (germline): SNHLY, FYNNEI. The CDR3 covers 14 residues. The CDR3 sequence is CASSEFRGRETQYF. CDR3 DNA sequence: TGTGCCAGCAGTGAATTCAGGGGTCGAGAGACCCAGTACTTC.

With regard to this clonotype: Likely a read error: the CDR3 ends without its conserved phenylalanine or tryptophan. This chain uses TRBV20-1 with TRBJ2-4; 7 nucleotides line up with TRBD2. The end of the DNA is better explained by TRBJ2-5, so the J call may be wrong. The CDR3 spans 13 residues. Germline values: CDR1 DFQATT, CDR2 SNEGSKA (reference sequence). This CDR3 is CSAIGTIQETQYY. The CDR3 DNA reads TGCAGTGCCATAGGGACTATTCAAGAGACCCAGTACTAC.

This chain links TRBV29-1 with TRBJ1-1; D remains ambiguous. Trimming left V 5 bases short and J 1 base short, with 11 bases between. This CDR3 contains 13 residues. Germline V gene lookup returns CDR1 SQVTM and CDR2 ANQGSEA. The CDR3 region is CSVRRAGNTEAFF. The CDR3 DNA sequence: TGCAGCGTTAGGCGGGCAGGGAACACTGAAGCTTTCTTT.

J is TRBJ1-1 and V is TRBV5-1; the D is unclear. Germline CDR1 reads SGHRS; CDR2 reads YFSETQ. CDR3 length equals 14 residues. V was clipped by 1 base and J by 1 base, with 8 bases between them. The CDR3 loop reads CASSLTAPNTEAFF. The CDR3 DNA follows: TGCGCCAGCAGCTTGACGGCCCCGAACACTGAAGCTTTCTTT.

The gene calls are TRBV29-1 and TRBJ2-5, with 11 bases lining up with TRBD1. V lost 4 bases and J lost 3; bases outside the gene matches: 7. CDR1 and CDR2 (germline): SQVTM, ANQGSEA. This CDR3 is built from 15 residues. CDR3 protein: CSVARTGGSEETQYF. The CDR3 DNA reads as TGCAGCGTTGCTCGGACAGGGGGCTCTGAAGAGACCCAGTACTTC.

The chain carries TRBV20-1 and TRBJ2-1; D might be TRBD1 or TRBD2, each matching 5 bases. This CDR3 is built from 13 residues. CDR1 is DFQATT, CDR2 SNEGSKA, per germline (reference sequence). V was cut by 3 bases and J by 5 bases, with 11 bases left in between. The CDR3 loop is CSASGATHNEQFF. The CDR3 DNA reads TGCAGTGCTAGCGGGGCGACCCACAATGAGCAGTTCTTC.

V usage is TRBV3-1 and J usage is TRBJ2-7; the D gene is possibly TRBD2 (7 bases). The end of the DNA aligns better with TRBJ2-5, so the J call may be wrong. The V gene's germline CDR1 is LGHDT and CDR2 YNNKEL (reference sequence). This CDR3 comprises 15 residues. Here the CDR3 DNA reads TGTGCCAGCAGCCTCGGAGGGGGGGTGTGGGAGACCCAGTACTTC. It encodes CASSLGGGVWETQYF.

The CDR3 spells CSANPGTGQGWGYTF. The CDR3 region has the DNA TGCAGTGCGAATCCCGGGACAGGGCAAGGTTGGGGCTACACCTTC. V gene TRBV20-1 combines with J gene TRBJ1-2; 9 bases fit TRBD1. Germline CDR1 reads DFQATT; CDR2 reads SNEGSKA (reference sequence). V shed 6 bases and J 8 bases; nucleotides not matched to a gene: 16. This CDR3 contains 15 residues.

This clonotype was seen a handful of times. The chain links TRBV29-1 to TRBJ2-3; 7 bases line up with TRBD1. From germline, CDR1 is SQVTM and CDR2 ANQGSEA. V trimming: 5 bases; J trimming: 4 bases; junction bases outside the gene matches: 6. This CDR3 comprises 13 residues. CDR3 nucleotides: TGCAGCGTTTTCGACAGGGTATCAGATACGCAGTATTTT. Translated, it gives CSVFDRVSDTQYF.

V is TRBV28 and J is TRBJ2-5; 7 bases align to TRBD2. J was trimmed by 5 bases and V by 4 bases; bases with no gene match: 10. Germline loops: CDR1 MDHEN, CDR2 SYDVKM. The CDR3 contains 15 residues. The CDR3 DNA sequence: TGTGCCAGCAGTTCCGGGTCGGGAGGAGGGGAGACCCAGTACTTC. It yields the protein CASSSGSGGGETQYF.

The chain recombines TRBV5-1 with TRBJ2-5, with 10 bases aligning to TRBD2. The CDR3 has 15 residues. V trimming: 3 bases; J trimming: 5 bases; junction bases outside the gene matches: 7. In germline, CDR1 is SGHRS, CDR2 YFSETQ. Here the CDR3 reads CASSSQRGGAETQYF. CDR3 nucleotides: TGCGCCAGCAGCTCTCAGCGGGGGGGCGCGGAGACCCAGTACTTC.

This chain links TRBV28 with TRBJ1-2; D is undetermined. CDR3 length equals 12 residues. Per germline, CDR1 MDHEN and CDR2 SYDVKM. Trimming stripped 6 bases from V and 5 bases from J, with 10 bases between. In DNA, the CDR3 is TGTGCCAGCAGCAACCTGATTTATGGCTACACCTTC. Its translation: CASSNLIYGYTF.

This chain links TRBV2 with TRBJ1-1; weak D call: TRBD1 (5 bases). CDR3 length equals 13 residues. Germline-derived CDR1 and CDR2 are SNHLY and FYNNEI. Trimming stripped 6 bases from V and 2 bases from J, with 10 bases between. CDR3 amino acids: CASRLGANTEAFF. In nucleotides, the CDR3 is TGTGCCAGCAGGCTCGGGGCTAACACTGAAGCTTTCTTT.

This clonotype came up a few times. The J gene is TRBJ2-5, the V gene TRBV6-5; D might be TRBD1 (6 bases). Trimming removed 5 bases from V and 4 bases from J, with 14 bases in between. Germline V gene lookup returns CDR1 MNHEY and CDR2 SVGAGI. This CDR3 comprises 14 residues. CDR3 DNA sequence: TGTGCCAGCAGTAGTACAGGGTGGGGAGAGACCCAGTACTTC. Protein product: CASSSTGWGETQYF.

The J gene is TRBJ2-7, the V gene TRBV4-1; TRBD1 aligns across 9 bases. V shed 1 base and J 5 bases; nucleotides not matched to a gene: 9. The CDR3 covers 16 residues. The germline V gene encodes CDR1 MGHRA and CDR2 YSYEKL. The DNA of the CDR3 is TGCGCCAGCAGCCAAGTCTCCGGGACAGGGAGGAACGAGCAGTACTTC. Translated, it gives CASSQVSGTGRNEQYF.

With regard to this clonotype: An end of the junction does not agree with germline; a read error may underlie this. The chain has TRBV5-1 and TRBJ1-6; unclear D gene. Germline V gene sequence: CDR1 SGHRS, CDR2 YFSETQ. The CDR3 loop spans 15 amino acids. The chain's CDR3 is CASSWDGGFDSPLHF. DNA for the CDR3: TGTGCCAGCAGCTGGGATGGAGGGTTCGATTCACCCCTCCACTTT.